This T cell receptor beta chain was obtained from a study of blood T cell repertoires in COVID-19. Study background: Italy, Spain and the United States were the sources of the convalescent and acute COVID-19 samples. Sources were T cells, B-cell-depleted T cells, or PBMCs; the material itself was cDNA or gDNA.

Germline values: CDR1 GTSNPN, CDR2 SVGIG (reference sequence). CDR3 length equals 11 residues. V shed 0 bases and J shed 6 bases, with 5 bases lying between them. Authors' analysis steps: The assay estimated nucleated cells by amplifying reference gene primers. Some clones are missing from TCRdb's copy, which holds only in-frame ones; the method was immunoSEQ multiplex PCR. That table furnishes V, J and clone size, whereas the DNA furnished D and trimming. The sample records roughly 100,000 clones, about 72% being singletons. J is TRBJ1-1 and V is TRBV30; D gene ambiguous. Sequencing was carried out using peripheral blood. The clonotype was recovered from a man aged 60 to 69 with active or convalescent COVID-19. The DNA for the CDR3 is TGTGCCTGGAGTGTTTATGCTGAAGCTTTCTTT. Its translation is CAWSVYAEAFF.